This is a list of T cell receptor beta chains from one sample in a study of blood T cell repertoires in COVID-19. Produced via immunoSEQ multiplex PCR; TCRdb's table is partial and in-frame only. In the table there are 95,000 to 120,000 clones, roughly 88% of which are singletons. The sequenced sample consisted of peripheral blood. Receptors originate from a woman in her 70s who had recovered from COVID-19. Both conserved end residues are part of each CDR3. D genes are given only for firm matches. Expanded clones are given a class, and other clones once, few, many or no size at all.

clone size: NA
J gene: TRBJ2-5
V gene: TRBV6-5
D gene: TRBD1
CDR3 length: 14
CDR3 DNA: TGTGCCAGCAGCCCGTCGGGACAGGAGGGGTCCCAGTACTTC
CDR3 protein: CASSPSGQEGSQYF

clone size: NA
J gene: TRBJ2-3
V gene: TRBV6-1
D gene: NA
CDR3 length: 11
CDR3 DNA: TGTGCCAGCAGTGAGGAGAATACGCAGTATTTT
CDR3 protein: CASSEENTQYF

clone size: NA
J gene: TRBJ2-1
V gene: TRBV5-1
D gene: NA
CDR3 length: 15
CDR3 DNA: TGCGCCAGCAGCTTGGAAGCAGGGGCCTACAATGAGCAGTTCTTC
CDR3 protein: CASSLEAGAYNEQFF

clone size: NA
J gene: TRBJ1-2
V gene: TRBV5-5
D gene: TRBD1
CDR3 length: 17
CDR3 DNA: TGTGCCAGCAGCTTGGCCGGGACAGGGGGCCTCGACTATGGCTACACCTTC
CDR3 protein: CASSLAGTGGLDYGYTF

clone size: once
J gene: TRBJ1-5
V gene: TRBV6-5
D gene: NA
CDR3 length: 14
CDR3 DNA: TGTGCCAGCGGCAGGGACTATAGCAATCAGCCCCAGCATTTT
CDR3 protein: CASGRDYSNQPQHF

clone size: NA
J gene: TRBJ2-3
V gene: TRBV5-1
D gene: NA
CDR3 length: 15
CDR3 DNA: TGCGCCAGCAGCCTGGAAGGCGGTGGGACAGATACGCAGTATTTT
CDR3 protein: CASSLEGGGTDTQYF

clone size: few
J gene: TRBJ1-5
V gene: TRBV6-1
D gene: NA
CDR3 length: 14
CDR3 DNA: TGTGCCAGCAGTGAAGCGCAGAACAATCAGCCCCAGCATTTT
CDR3 protein: CASSEAQNNQPQHF

clone size: NA
J gene: TRBJ2-1
V gene: TRBV28
D gene: NA
CDR3 length: 15
CDR3 DNA: TGTGCCAGCTGGGGTGGGGGAGGGGGATACAATGAGCAGTTCTTC
CDR3 protein: CASWGGGGGYNEQFF

clone size: NA
J gene: TRBJ2-5
V gene: TRBV5-1
D gene: TRBD1
CDR3 length: 15
CDR3 DNA: TGCGCCAGCAGCGTGGGACAGGGGGATCAAGAGACCCAGTACTTC
CDR3 protein: CASSVGQGDQETQYF

clone size: NA
J gene: TRBJ2-7
V gene: TRBV6-2/TRBV6-3
D gene: NA
CDR3 length: 17
CDR3 DNA: TGTGCCAGCAGTTACTTGCCAGGGAGGACCCTAACCTACGAGCAGTACTTC
CDR3 protein: CASSYLPGRTLTYEQYF

clone size: NA
J gene: TRBJ2-7
V gene: TRBV11-2
D gene: TRBD1
CDR3 length: 14
CDR3 DNA: TGTGCCAGCTCAGGACAGGGAGAAGGCTACGAGCAGTACTTC
CDR3 protein: CASSGQGEGYEQYF

clone size: NA
J gene: TRBJ1-4
V gene: TRBV27
D gene: NA
CDR3 length: 13
CDR3 DNA: TGTGCCAGCAGTTTTAGAAGAGGAGAAAAACTGTTTTTT
CDR3 protein: CASSFRRGEKLFF

clone size: few
J gene: TRBJ2-2
V gene: TRBV24-1
D gene: NA
CDR3 length: 14
CDR3 DNA: TGTGCCACCAGTGATACGGTGAACACCGGGGAGCTGTTTTTT
CDR3 protein: CATSDTVNTGELFF

clone size: once
J gene: TRBJ1-1
V gene: TRBV7-3
D gene: NA
CDR3 length: 15
CDR3 DNA: TGTGCCAGCAGCTTAATCCATGGGGCGAGCACTGAAGCTTTCTTT
CDR3 protein: CASSLIHGASTEAFF

clone size: NA
J gene: TRBJ1-1
V gene: TRBV9
D gene: TRBD1
CDR3 length: 14
CDR3 DNA: TGTGCCAGCAGCGCCAGACAGGGGCTTTCTGAAGCTTTCTTT
CDR3 protein: CASSARQGLSEAFF

clone size: NA
J gene: TRBJ2-5
V gene: TRBV9
D gene: NA
CDR3 length: 15
CDR3 DNA: TGTGCCAGCAGCGTTGGGCAAGGGAGGTGGGAGACCCAGTACTTC
CDR3 protein: CASSVGQGRWETQYF

clone size: NA
J gene: TRBJ2-6
V gene: TRBV7-8
D gene: NA
CDR3 length: 18
CDR3 DNA: TGTGCCAGCAGCTTAGGGAGGACCCCCACCTCTGGGGCCAACGTCCTGACTTTC
CDR3 protein: CASSLGRTPTSGANVLTF

clone size: NA
J gene: TRBJ2-1
V gene: TRBV9
D gene: NA
CDR3 length: 13
CDR3 DNA: TGTGCCAGCAGCGTAGATTTTGCGGATGAGCAGTTCTTC
CDR3 protein: CASSVDFADEQFF

clone size: NA
J gene: TRBJ2-1
V gene: TRBV9
D gene: TRBD2
CDR3 length: 15
CDR3 DNA: TGTGCCAGCAGCGGACTAGCGGGGGTAAGCAATGAGCAGTTCTTC
CDR3 protein: CASSGLAGVSNEQFF

clone size: few
J gene: TRBJ1-5
V gene: TRBV2
D gene: TRBD1
CDR3 length: 16
CDR3 DNA: TGTGCCAGCAGGAAACCGGGACAGGGACTCAATCAGCCCCAGCATTTT
CDR3 protein: CASRKPGQGLNQPQHF

clone size: NA
J gene: TRBJ2-7
V gene: TRBV30
D gene: TRBD2
CDR3 length: 11
CDR3 DNA: TGTGCCTGGGGGGGAGGGCACGAGCAGTACTTC
CDR3 protein: CAWGGGHEQYF

clone size: NA
J gene: TRBJ1-2
V gene: TRBV9
D gene: TRBD1
CDR3 length: 18
CDR3 DNA: TGTGCCAGCAGCGCCCAGGGCGTACGGGGGAAGGGGGCCTCGCGCTACACCTTC
CDR3 protein: CASSAQGVRGKGASRYTF

clone size: NA
J gene: TRBJ2-1
V gene: TRBV7-2
D gene: NA
CDR3 length: 15
CDR3 DNA: TGTGCCAGCAGCTCACTAGCCACAGCCTACAATGAGCAGTTCTTC
CDR3 protein: CASSSLATAYNEQFF

clone size: NA
J gene: TRBJ2-3
V gene: TRBV5-1
D gene: TRBD2
CDR3 length: 18
CDR3 DNA: TGCGCCAGCAGCTTGCCGACTAGCGGGAGGGCGGGCACAGATACGCAGTATTTT
CDR3 protein: CASSLPTSGRAGTDTQYF

clone size: NA
J gene: TRBJ1-1
V gene: TRBV6-2/TRBV6-3
D gene: TRBD1
CDR3 length: 14
CDR3 DNA: TGTGCCAGCAGTCGAGCGGGACAGGGCTATGAAGCTTTCTTT
CDR3 protein: CASSRAGQGYEAFF

clone size: NA
J gene: TRBJ2-1
V gene: TRBV24-1
D gene: TRBD2
CDR3 length: 17
CDR3 DNA: TGTGCCACCAGTGATGTACCGGGACTAGCGGACTACAATGAGCAGTTCTTC
CDR3 protein: CATSDVPGLADYNEQFF

clone size: NA
J gene: TRBJ1-5
V gene: TRBV15
D gene: NA
CDR3 length: 15
CDR3 DNA: TGTGCCACCAGCAGAGAATCAGGGGTCTATCAGCCCCAGCATTTT
CDR3 protein: CATSRESGVYQPQHF

clone size: NA
J gene: TRBJ2-1
V gene: TRBV6-2/TRBV6-3
D gene: TRBD1
CDR3 length: 13
CDR3 DNA: TGTGCCAGCAGTTTGACAGGGGGGACTGAGCAGTTCTTC
CDR3 protein: CASSLTGGTEQFF

clone size: NA
J gene: TRBJ2-7
V gene: TRBV28
D gene: TRBD2
CDR3 length: 16
CDR3 DNA: TGTGCCAGCAGTTTCCCCCGGGAGGCTCCACTGGGGGAGCAGTACTTC
CDR3 protein: CASSFPREAPLGEQYF

clone size: NA
J gene: TRBJ2-6
V gene: TRBV6-6
D gene: TRBD1
CDR3 length: 17
CDR3 DNA: TGTGCCAGCAGTCGGACAGGGGCCTACTCTGGGGCCAACGTCCTGACTTTC
CDR3 protein: CASSRTGAYSGANVLTF

clone size: NA
J gene: TRBJ1-5
V gene: TRBV5-1
D gene: NA
CDR3 length: 15
CDR3 DNA: TGCGCCAGCAGCTTGGACAGCCCCAGCAATCAGCCCCAGCATTTT
CDR3 protein: CASSLDSPSNQPQHF

clone size: NA
J gene: TRBJ1-6
V gene: TRBV7-9
D gene: NA
CDR3 length: 13
CDR3 DNA: TGTGCCAGCGGAGACTGGTTGAATTCACCCCTCCACTTT
CDR3 protein: CASGDWLNSPLHF

clone size: few
J gene: TRBJ2-3
V gene: TRBV5-1
D gene: TRBD1
CDR3 length: 15
CDR3 DNA: TGCGCCAGCAGCTTGGGACAGGGCCTCGCAGATACGCAGTATTTT
CDR3 protein: CASSLGQGLADTQYF

clone size: NA
J gene: TRBJ2-7
V gene: TRBV15
D gene: TRBD2
CDR3 length: 14
CDR3 DNA: TGTGCCACCAGCAGGGAGGCGGGAGTCTACGAGCAGTACTTC
CDR3 protein: CATSREAGVYEQYF

clone size: NA
J gene: TRBJ1-5
V gene: TRBV28
D gene: TRBD1
CDR3 length: 17
CDR3 DNA: TGTGCCAGCAGTCTTTACAGGGGGGGCCACTCTAATCAGCCCCAGCATTTT
CDR3 protein: CASSLYRGGHSNQPQHF

clone size: NA
J gene: TRBJ1-4
V gene: TRBV7-6
D gene: TRBD1
CDR3 length: 15
CDR3 DNA: TGTGCCAGCAGCCCGACCGGGACAGGGAGTGAAAAACTGTTTTTT
CDR3 protein: CASSPTGTGSEKLFF

clone size: NA
J gene: TRBJ2-3
V gene: TRBV7-2
D gene: NA
CDR3 length: 13
CDR3 DNA: TGTGCCAGCACCCCCGGGAGCACAGATACGCAGTATTTT
CDR3 protein: CASTPGSTDTQYF

clone size: NA
J gene: TRBJ2-7
V gene: TRBV6-6
D gene: TRBD2
CDR3 length: 12
CDR3 DNA: TGTGCCACCCGAGCGGGGTCCTACGAGCAGTACTTC
CDR3 protein: CATRAGSYEQYF

clone size: NA
J gene: TRBJ1-4
V gene: TRBV5-1
D gene: TRBD1
CDR3 length: 15
CDR3 DNA: TGCGCCAGCAGCTTGGGGGACAGCGCAAATGAAAAACTGTTTTTT
CDR3 protein: CASSLGDSANEKLFF

clone size: few
J gene: TRBJ1-6
V gene: TRBV18
D gene: NA
CDR3 length: 19
CDR3 DNA: TGTGCCAGCTCATCTCTCTTTTACGGCTCGACAGCAATAAATTCACCCCTCCACTTT
CDR3 protein: CASSSLFYGSTAINSPLHF

clone size: NA
J gene: TRBJ2-1
V gene: TRBV6-5
D gene: NA
CDR3 length: 15
CDR3 DNA: TGTGCCAGCAGCGATGGGACACCTTTCTACAATGAGCAGTTCTTC
CDR3 protein: CASSDGTPFYNEQFF

clone size: NA
J gene: TRBJ1-1
V gene: TRBV21-1
D gene: NA
CDR3 length: 16
CDR3 DNA: TGTGCCAGCAGCATTTCATTGACAGGGCGGAACACTGAAGCTTTCTTT
CDR3 protein: CASSISLTGRNTEAFF

clone size: few
J gene: TRBJ2-3
V gene: TRBV3-1/TRBV3-2
D gene: TRBD1
CDR3 length: 15
CDR3 DNA: TGTGCCAGCAGCCTGACAGGGGCTCGGACAGATACGCAGTATTTT
CDR3 protein: CASSLTGARTDTQYF

clone size: NA
J gene: TRBJ1-5
V gene: TRBV5-8
D gene: NA
CDR3 length: 15
CDR3 DNA: TGTGCCAGCAGCTGGGGGAGCGGGGGATATCAGCCCCAGCATTTT
CDR3 protein: CASSWGSGGYQPQHF

clone size: NA
J gene: TRBJ1-4
V gene: TRBV7-2
D gene: TRBD1
CDR3 length: 13
CDR3 DNA: TGTGCCAGCAGTTATGTGACAGGGGGGGAACTGTTTTTT
CDR3 protein: CASSYVTGGELFF

clone size: NA
J gene: TRBJ2-3
V gene: TRBV27
D gene: TRBD2
CDR3 length: 16
CDR3 DNA: TGTGCCAGCAGATCTCTAGCGGGAGGGGTAACAGATACGCAGTATTTT
CDR3 protein: CASRSLAGGVTDTQYF

clone size: NA
J gene: TRBJ2-6
V gene: TRBV10-3
D gene: NA
CDR3 length: 15
CDR3 DNA: TGTGCCATCAGTGAGGTCGGGGCTGGGGCCAACGTCCTGACTTTC
CDR3 protein: CAISEVGAGANVLTF

clone size: NA
J gene: TRBJ1-4
V gene: TRBV9
D gene: NA
CDR3 length: 16
CDR3 DNA: TGTGCCAGCAGCGTAGACGCGGGGGCCAGAGGAGAAAAACTGTTTTTT
CDR3 protein: CASSVDAGARGEKLFF

clone size: NA
J gene: TRBJ1-3
V gene: TRBV5-5
D gene: NA
CDR3 length: 16
CDR3 DNA: TGTGCCAGCAGCCGCATTGGGGCATTCACTGGAAACACCATATATTTT
CDR3 protein: CASSRIGAFTGNTIYF

clone size: NA
J gene: TRBJ1-1
V gene: TRBV6-5
D gene: TRBD1
CDR3 length: 16
CDR3 DNA: TGTGCCAGCAGTTACCCCCGGACAGGGCCGGGGACTGAAGCTTTCTTT
CDR3 protein: CASSYPRTGPGTEAFF

clone size: NA
J gene: TRBJ2-3
V gene: TRBV13
D gene: NA
CDR3 length: 17
CDR3 DNA: TGTGCCAGCAGCATCACCTACAGAGCCTCAGACACAGATACGCAGTATTTT
CDR3 protein: CASSITYRASDTDTQYF